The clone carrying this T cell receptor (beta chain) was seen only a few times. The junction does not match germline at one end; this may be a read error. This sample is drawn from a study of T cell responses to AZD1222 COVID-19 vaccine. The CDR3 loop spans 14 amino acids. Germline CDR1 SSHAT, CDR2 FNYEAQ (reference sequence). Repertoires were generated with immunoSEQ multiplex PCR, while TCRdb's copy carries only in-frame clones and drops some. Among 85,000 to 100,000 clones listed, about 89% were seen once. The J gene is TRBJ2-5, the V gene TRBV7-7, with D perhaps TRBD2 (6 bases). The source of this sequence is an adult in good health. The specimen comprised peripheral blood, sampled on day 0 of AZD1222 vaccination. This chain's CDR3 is CASSSVVSGETQYF. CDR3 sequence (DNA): TGTGCTAGCAGCTCTGTCGTCAGCGGGGAGACCCAGTACTTC.